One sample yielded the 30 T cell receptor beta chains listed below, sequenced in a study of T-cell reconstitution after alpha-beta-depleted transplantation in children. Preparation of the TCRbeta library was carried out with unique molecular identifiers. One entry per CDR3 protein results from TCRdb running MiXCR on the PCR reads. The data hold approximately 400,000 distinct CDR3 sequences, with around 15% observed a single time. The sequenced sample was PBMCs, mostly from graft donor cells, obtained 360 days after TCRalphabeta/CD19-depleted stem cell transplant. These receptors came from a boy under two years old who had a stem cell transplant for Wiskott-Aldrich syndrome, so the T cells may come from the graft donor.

This CDR3 reads CASKDLPHRNNEQFF. The CDR3 nucleotides are TGTGCCAGCAAGGACCTTCCCCACAGGAACAATGAGCAGTTCTTC. The rearrangement joins TRBV19 to TRBJ2-1; a possible D gene is TRBD1 (5 bases). V was shortened by 9 bases and J by 5 bases, with 20 bases between the two germline ends. The CDR3 sequence is 15 residues long. From germline, CDR1 is LNHDA and CDR2 SQIVND (reference sequence).

CDR3 loop: CASSLRRREGNEQFF. DNA of the CDR3: TGTGCCAGCAGCCTTCGCAGGCGGGAGGGCAATGAGCAGTTCTTC. The chain has TRBV7-2 and TRBJ2-1; 9 positions agree with TRBD2. CDR1 is SGHTA, CDR2 FQGNSA, per germline. CDR3 size: 15 residues. The V gene end was trimmed by 5 bases and the J gene end by 6 bases; junction bases not matched to a gene: 8.

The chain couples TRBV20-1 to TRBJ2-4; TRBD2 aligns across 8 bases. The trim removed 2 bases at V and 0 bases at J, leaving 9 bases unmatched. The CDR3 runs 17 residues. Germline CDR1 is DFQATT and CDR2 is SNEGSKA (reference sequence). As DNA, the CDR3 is TGCAGTGCTAGACGGTCGGGGGGGAGACTAGCCAAAAACATTCAGTACTTC. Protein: CSARRSGGRLAKNIQYF.

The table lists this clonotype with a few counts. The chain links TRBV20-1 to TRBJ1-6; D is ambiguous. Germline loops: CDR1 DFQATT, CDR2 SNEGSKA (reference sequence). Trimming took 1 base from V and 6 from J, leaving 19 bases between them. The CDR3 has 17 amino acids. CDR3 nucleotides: TGCAGTGCTAGAGTCCTACACAACCCGGAGCGTAATTCACCCCTCCACTTT. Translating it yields CSARVLHNPERNSPLHF.

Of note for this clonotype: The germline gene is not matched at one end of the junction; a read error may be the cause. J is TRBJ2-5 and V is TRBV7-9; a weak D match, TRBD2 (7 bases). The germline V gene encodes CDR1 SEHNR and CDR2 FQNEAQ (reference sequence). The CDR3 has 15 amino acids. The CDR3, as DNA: TGTGCCAGCAGCAAGCGGGACAATGCCGTAGAGGCCCAGTACTTC. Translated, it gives CASSKRDNAVEAQYF. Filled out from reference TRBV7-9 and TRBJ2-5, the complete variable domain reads DTGVSQNPRHKITKRGQNVTFRCDPISEHNRLYWYRQTLGQGPEFLTYFQNEAQLEKSRLLSDRFSAERPKGSFSTLEIQRTEQGDSAMYLCASSKRDNAVEAQYFGPGTRLLVL.

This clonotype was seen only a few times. This CDR3 is CSAKGQFSYEQYF. CDR3 DNA: TGCAGTGCTAAAGGACAGTTTTCCTACGAGCAGTACTTC. The rearrangement joins TRBV20-1 to TRBJ2-7, with D perhaps TRBD1 (6 bases). The CDR3 is made up of 13 amino acids. The V and J ends lost 4 bases and 1 base respectively, with 11 bases between them. The germline gives CDR1 DFQATT, CDR2 SNEGSKA (reference sequence).

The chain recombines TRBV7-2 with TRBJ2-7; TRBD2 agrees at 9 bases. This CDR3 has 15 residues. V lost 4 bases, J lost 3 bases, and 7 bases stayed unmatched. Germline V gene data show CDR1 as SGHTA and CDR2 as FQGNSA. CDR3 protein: CASSSAGGRYYEQYF. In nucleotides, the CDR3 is TGTGCCAGCAGCTCGGCGGGAGGGAGATACTACGAGCAGTACTTC.

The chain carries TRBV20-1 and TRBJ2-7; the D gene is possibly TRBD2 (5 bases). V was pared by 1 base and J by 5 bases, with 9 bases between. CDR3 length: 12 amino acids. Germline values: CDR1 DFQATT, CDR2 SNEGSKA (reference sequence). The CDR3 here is CSARAGWDEQYF. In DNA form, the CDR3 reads TGCAGTGCTAGAGCGGGGTGGGACGAGCAGTACTTC.

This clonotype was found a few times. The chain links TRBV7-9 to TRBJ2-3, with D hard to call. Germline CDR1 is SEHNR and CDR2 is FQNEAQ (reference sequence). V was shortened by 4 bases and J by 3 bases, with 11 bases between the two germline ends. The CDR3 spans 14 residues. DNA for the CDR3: TGTGCCAGCAGCTCTCGGTTGGGGACAGATACGCAGTATTTT. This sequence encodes CASSSRLGTDTQYF.

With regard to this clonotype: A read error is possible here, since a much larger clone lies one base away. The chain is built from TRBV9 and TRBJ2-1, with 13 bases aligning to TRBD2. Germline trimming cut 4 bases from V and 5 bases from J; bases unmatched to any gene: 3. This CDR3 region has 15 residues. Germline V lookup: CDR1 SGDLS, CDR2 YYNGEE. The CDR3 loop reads CASSQLAGGHNEQFF. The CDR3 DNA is TGTGCCAGCAGCCAACTAGCGGGAGGGCACAATGAGCAGTTCTTC. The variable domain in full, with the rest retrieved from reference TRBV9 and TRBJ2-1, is DSGVTQTPKHLITATGQRVTLRCSPRSGDLSVYWYQQSLDQGLQFLIQYYNGEERAKGNILERFSAQQFPDLHSELNLSSLELGDSALYFCASSQLAGGHNEQFFGPGTRLTVL.

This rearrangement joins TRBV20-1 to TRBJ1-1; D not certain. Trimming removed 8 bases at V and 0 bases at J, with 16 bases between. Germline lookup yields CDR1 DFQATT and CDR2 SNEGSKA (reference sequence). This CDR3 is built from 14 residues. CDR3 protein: CSSWGSSMNTEAFF. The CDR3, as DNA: TGCAGTTCCTGGGGTTCGTCCATGAACACTGAAGCTTTCTTT.

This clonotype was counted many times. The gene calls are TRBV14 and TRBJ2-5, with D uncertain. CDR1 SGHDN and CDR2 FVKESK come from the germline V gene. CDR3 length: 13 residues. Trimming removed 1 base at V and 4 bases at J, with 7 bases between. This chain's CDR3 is CASSQVRRETQYF. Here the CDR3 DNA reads TGTGCCAGCAGCCAAGTCAGGCGAGAGACCCAGTACTTC. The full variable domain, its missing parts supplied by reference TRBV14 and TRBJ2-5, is EAGVTQFPSHSVIEKGQTVTLRCDPISGHDNLYWYRRVMGKEIKFLLHFVKESKQDESGMPNNRFLAERTGGTYSTLKVQPAELEDSGVYFCASSQVRRETQYFGPGTRLLVL.

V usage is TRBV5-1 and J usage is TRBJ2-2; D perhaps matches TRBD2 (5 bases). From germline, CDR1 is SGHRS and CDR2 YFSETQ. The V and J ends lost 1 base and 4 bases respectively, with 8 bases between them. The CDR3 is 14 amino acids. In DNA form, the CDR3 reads TGCGCCAGCAGCTTGAAACGGGGCACCGGGGAGCTGTTTTTT. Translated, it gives CASSLKRGTGELFF.

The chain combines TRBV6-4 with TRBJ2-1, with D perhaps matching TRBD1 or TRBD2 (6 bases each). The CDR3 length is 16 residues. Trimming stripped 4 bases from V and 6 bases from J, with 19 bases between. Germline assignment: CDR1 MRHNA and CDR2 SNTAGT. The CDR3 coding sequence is TGTGCCAGCAGTGTCAACGGGGGCCTCCCCCTCAATGAGCAGTTCTTC. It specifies CASSVNGGLPLNEQFF.

Here the CDR3 reads CASSFGSGGSPLHF. DNA of the CDR3: TGTGCCAGCAGTTTCGGTTCTGGGGGTTCACCCCTCCACTTT. This sequence joins TRBV12-3 or TRBV12-4 and TRBJ1-6, with D possibly matching TRBD1 (5 bases). Between the trimmed V and J ends, which lost 3 bases and 9 bases, there was a span of 12 bases. The CDR3 loop spans 14 amino acids.

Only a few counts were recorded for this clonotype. The CDR3 region has the DNA TGCAGCGCTCGAGGGCCGGGAGAGACCCAGTACTTC. Translation: CSARGPGETQYF. The chain carries TRBV29-1 and TRBJ2-5; perhaps TRBD2 as D (5 bases). Per the germline V gene, CDR1 is SQVTM and CDR2 is ANQGSEA. Trimming took off 7 bases at V and 4 bases at J, with 13 bases between the two ends. CDR3 length: 12 residues. Filled out from reference TRBV29-1 and TRBJ2-5, the complete variable domain reads SAVISQKPSRDICQRGTSLTIQCQVDSQVTMMFWYRQQPGQSLTLIATANQGSEATYESGFVIDKFPISRPNLTFSTLTVSNMSPEDSSIYLCSARGPGETQYFGPGTRLLVL.

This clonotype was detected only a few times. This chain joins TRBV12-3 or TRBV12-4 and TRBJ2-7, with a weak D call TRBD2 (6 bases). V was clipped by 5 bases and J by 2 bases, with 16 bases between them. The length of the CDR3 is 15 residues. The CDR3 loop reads CASSKSGLLTYEQYF. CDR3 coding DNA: TGTGCCAGCAGTAAATCGGGACTTTTAACCTACGAGCAGTACTTC.

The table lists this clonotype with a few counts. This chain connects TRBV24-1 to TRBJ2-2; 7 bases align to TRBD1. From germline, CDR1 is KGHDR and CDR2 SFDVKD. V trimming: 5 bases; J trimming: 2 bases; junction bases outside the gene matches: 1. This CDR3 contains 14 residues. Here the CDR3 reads CATSGGGNTGELFF. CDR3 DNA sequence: TGTGCCACCAGTGGAGGGGGCAACACCGGGGAGCTGTTTTTT.

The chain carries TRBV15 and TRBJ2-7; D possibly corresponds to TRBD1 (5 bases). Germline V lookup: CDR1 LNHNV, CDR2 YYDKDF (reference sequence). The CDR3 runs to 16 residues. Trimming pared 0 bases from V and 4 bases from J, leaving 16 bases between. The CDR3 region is CATSRDYGRAGYEQYF. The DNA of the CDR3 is TGTGCCACCAGCAGAGATTATGGCAGGGCCGGTTACGAGCAGTACTTC.

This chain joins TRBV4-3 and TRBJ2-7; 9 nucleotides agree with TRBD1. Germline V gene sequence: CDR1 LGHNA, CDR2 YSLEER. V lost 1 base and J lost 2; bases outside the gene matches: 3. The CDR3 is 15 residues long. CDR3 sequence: CASSQGTGDAYEQYF. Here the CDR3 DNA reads TGCGCCAGCAGCCAAGGGACAGGGGACGCCTACGAGCAGTACTTC.

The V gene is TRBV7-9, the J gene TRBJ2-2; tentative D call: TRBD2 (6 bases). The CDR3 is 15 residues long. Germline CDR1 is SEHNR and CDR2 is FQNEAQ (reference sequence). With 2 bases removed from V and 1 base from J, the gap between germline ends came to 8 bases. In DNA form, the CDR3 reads TGTGCCAGCAGCTTAAAGCGGGTGAACACCGGGGAGCTGTTTTTT. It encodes CASSLKRVNTGELFF.

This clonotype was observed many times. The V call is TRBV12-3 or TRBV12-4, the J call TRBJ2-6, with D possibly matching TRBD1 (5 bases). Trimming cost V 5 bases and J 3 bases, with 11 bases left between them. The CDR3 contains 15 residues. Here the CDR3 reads CASSHRWSGANVLTF. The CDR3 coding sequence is TGTGCCAGCAGTCACAGGTGGAGTGGGGCCAACGTCCTGACTTTC.

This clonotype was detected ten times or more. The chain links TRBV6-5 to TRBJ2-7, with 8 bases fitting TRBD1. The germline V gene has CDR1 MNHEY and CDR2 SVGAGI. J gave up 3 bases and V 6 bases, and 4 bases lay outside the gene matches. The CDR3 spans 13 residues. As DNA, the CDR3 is TGTGCCAGCAGGGGACAGGTGATCTACGAGCAGTACTTC. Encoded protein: CASRGQVIYEQYF.

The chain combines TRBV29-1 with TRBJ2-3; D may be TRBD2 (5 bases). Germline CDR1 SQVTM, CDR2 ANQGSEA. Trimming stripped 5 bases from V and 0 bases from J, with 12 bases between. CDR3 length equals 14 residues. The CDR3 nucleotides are TGCAGCGTTTCGGTAGGCGGGAGCACAGATACGCAGTATTTT. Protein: CSVSVGGSTDTQYF.

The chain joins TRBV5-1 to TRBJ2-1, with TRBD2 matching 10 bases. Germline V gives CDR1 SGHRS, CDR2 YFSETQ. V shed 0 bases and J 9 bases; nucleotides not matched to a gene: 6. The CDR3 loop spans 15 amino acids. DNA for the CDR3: TGCGCCAGCAGCTTGGCCTTCAGCGGGAGGGGTGAGCAGTTCTTC. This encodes CASSLAFSGRGEQFF.

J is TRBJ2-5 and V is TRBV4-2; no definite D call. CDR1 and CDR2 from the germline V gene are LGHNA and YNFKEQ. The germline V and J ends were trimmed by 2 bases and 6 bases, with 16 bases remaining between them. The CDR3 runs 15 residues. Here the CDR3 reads CASSQFPDPRKTQYF. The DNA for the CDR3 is TGTGCCAGCAGCCAATTTCCTGACCCTCGGAAGACCCAGTACTTC.

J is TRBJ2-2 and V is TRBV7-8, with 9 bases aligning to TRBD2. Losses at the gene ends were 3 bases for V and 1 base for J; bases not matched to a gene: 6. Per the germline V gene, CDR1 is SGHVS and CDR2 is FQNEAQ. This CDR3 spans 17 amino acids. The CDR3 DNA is TGTGCCAGCAGCTTCTTAGCGGGGGCCTTGAACACCGGGGAGCTGTTTTTT. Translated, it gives CASSFLAGALNTGELFF. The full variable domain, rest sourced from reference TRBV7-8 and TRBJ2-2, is GAGVSQSPRYKVAKRGQDVALRCDPISGHVSLFWYQQALGQGPEFLTYFQNEAQLDKSGLPSDRFFAERPEGSVSTLKIQRTQQEDSAVYLCASSFLAGALNTGELFFGEGSRLTVL.

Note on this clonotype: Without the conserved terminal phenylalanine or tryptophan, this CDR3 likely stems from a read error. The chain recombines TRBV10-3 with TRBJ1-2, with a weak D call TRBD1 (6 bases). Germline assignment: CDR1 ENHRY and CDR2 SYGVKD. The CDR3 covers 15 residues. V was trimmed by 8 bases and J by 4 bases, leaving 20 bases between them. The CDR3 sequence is CAILVAPGDGYGYTI. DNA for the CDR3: TGTGCCATCCTGGTAGCGCCAGGGGACGGCTATGGCTACACCATC.

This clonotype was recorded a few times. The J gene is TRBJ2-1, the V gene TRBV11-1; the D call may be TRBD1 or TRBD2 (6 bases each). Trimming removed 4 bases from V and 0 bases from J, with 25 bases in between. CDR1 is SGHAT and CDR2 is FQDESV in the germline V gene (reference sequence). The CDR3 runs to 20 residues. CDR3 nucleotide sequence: TGTGCCAGCAGCTCTGGACGTGGGGGGCGGCCCTCCGGCTCCTACAATGAGCAGTTCTTC. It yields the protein CASSSGRGGRPSGSYNEQFF. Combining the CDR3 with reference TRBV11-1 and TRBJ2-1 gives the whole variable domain EAEVAQSPRYKITEKSQAVAFWCDPISGHATLYWYRQILGQGPELLVQFQDESVVDDSQLPKDRFSAERLKGVDSTLKIQPAELGDSAMYLCASSSGRGGRPSGSYNEQFFGPGTRLTVL.

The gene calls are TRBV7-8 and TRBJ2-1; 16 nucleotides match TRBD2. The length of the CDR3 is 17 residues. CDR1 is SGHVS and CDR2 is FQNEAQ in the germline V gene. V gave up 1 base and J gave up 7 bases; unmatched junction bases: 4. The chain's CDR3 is CASSLVGLAGGWNEQFF. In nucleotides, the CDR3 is TGTGCCAGCAGCTTAGTGGGACTAGCGGGAGGGTGGAATGAGCAGTTCTTC.